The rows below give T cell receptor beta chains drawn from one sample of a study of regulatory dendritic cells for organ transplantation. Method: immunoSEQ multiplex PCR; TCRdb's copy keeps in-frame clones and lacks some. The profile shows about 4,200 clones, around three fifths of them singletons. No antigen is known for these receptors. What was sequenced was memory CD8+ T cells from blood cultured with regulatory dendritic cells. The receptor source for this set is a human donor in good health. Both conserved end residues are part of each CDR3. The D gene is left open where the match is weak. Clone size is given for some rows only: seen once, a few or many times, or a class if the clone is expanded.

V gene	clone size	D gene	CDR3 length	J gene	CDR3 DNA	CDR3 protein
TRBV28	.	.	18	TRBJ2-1	TGTGCCAGCAGTTCTCCCCGGGGCCTTACAGGGACCTACAATGAGCAGTTCTTC	CASSSPRGLTGTYNEQFF
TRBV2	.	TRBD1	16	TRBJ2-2	TGTGCCAGCACGGGGCGGGGGACAGGGGAGACCGGGGAGCTGTTTTTT	CASTGRGTGETGELFF
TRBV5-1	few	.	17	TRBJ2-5	TGCGCCAGCAGCTTGGCTGAGACAAGGTCTCTTCAAGAGACCCAGTACTTC	CASSLAETRSLQETQYF
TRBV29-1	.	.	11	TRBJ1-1	TGCTCAGTGTACATGAACACTGAAGCTTTCTTT	CSVYMNTEAFF
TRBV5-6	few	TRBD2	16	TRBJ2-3	TGTGCCAGCAGCTTGGGGCTAGCGGAGCTCACAGATACGCAGTATTTT	CASSLGLAELTDTQYF
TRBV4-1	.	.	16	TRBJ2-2	TGCGCCACCGGAGGTCCGGGTCCCCGGCGCACCGGGGAGCTGTTTTTT	CATGGPGPRRTGELFF
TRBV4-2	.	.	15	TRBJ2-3	TGTGCCAGCAGCCAAGATAGCCGGGGTACAGATACGCAGTATTTT	CASSQDSRGTDTQYF
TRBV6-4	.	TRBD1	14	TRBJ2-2	TGTGCCAGCAGTGGGACAGGGGGCACCGGGGAGCTGTTTTTT	CASSGTGGTGELFF
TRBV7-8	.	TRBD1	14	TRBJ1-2	TGTGCCAGCAGCGGAGGACAGGGCCGGTATGGCTACACCTTC	CASSGGQGRYGYTF
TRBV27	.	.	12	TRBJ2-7	TGTGCCAGCGGCGGGGCGGACTACGAGCAGTACTTC	CASGGADYEQYF
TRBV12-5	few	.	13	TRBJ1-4	TGTGCTAGTGGAAACAGGGTTTCGGAAAAACTGTTTTTT	CASGNRVSEKLFF
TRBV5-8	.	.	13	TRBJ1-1	TGTGCCAGCAGCTGGGGGGGGGAGACTGAAGCTTTCTTT	CASSWGGETEAFF
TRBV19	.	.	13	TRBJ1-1	TGTGCCAGTAGTATCTACCACAGGGACGCAGCTTTCTTT	CASSIYHRDAAFF
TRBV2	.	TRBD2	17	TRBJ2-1	TGTGCCAGCAGGGCACCCCGTAGCGGGGGGACCTACAATGAGCAGTTCTTC	CASRAPRSGGTYNEQFF